Sequencing of this TCR beta chain was carried out in a study of early T cells in non-severe SARS-CoV-2 infection. Study overall: Sequencing input comprised bulk RNA from unsorted whole blood; chain pairing was not available. Study outcomes and limitations: The VDJdb matching leaned toward anti-spike CD8 responses and overlooked private and CD4 specificities.

Researchers attached unique molecular identifiers to individual cDNA molecules. TCRdb used MiXCR to reprocess the 5' RACE reads, holding one entry per CDR3 protein. Among around 64,000 distinct CDR3 sequences listed, roughly 12% were seen once. This clonotype was seen ten or more times. The antigen is unknown. The origin of this receptor is an adult who was a healthcare worker with PCR-confirmed SARS-CoV-2 infection or an uninfected control (not recorded which). The specimen comprised whole blood, sampled at baseline.

The CDR3 DNA sequence: TGTGCCAGCAGCCAAGAGGAGGGGGCTTCTTCCTACGAGCAGTACTTC. Protein: CASSQEEGASSYEQYF. The J gene is TRBJ2-7, the V gene TRBV4-2, with D possibly TRBD1 on 7 matching bases. With 0 bases removed from V and 1 base from J, the gap between germline ends came to 13 bases. CDR1 and CDR2 from the germline V gene are LGHNA and YNFKEQ. There are 16 residues in the CDR3.